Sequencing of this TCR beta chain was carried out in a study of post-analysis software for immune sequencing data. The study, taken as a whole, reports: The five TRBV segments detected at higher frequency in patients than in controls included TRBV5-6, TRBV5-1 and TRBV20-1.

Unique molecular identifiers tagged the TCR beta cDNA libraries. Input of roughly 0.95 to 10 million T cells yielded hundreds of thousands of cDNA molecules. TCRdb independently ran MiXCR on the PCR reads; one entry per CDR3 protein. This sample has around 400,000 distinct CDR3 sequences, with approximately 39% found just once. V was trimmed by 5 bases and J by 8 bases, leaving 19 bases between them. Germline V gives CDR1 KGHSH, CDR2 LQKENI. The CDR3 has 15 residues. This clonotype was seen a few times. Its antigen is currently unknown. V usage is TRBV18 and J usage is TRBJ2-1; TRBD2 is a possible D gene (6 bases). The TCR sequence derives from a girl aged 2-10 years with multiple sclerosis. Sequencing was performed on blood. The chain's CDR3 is CASSYLRRDGDEQFF. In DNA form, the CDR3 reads TGTGCCAGCTCATATCTTAGGCGGGACGGTGATGAGCAGTTCTTC.